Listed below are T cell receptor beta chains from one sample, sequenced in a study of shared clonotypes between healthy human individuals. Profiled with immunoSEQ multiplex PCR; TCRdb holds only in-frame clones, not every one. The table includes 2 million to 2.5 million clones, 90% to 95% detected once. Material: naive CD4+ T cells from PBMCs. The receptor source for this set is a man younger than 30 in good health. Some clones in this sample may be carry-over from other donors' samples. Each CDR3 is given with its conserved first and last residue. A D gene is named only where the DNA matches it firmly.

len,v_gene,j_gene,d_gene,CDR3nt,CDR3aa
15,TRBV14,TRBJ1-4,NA,TGTGCCAGCAGCCAAGATGCTGTTAGGAGGGGAAAACTGTTTTTT,CASSQDAVRRGKLFF
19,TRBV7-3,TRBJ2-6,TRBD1,TGTGCCAGCAGCACGGACAGGGGGCAACCGATATCTGGGGCCAACGTCCTGACTTTC,CASSTDRGQPISGANVLTF
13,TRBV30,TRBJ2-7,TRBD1,TGTGCCTGGAGTGGGGGACAGGCGTACGAGCAGTACTTC,CAWSGGQAYEQYF
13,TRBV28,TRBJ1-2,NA,TGTGCCAGCAGGACAGGTTTTAACTATGGCTACACCTTC,CASRTGFNYGYTF
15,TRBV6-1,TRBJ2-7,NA,TGTGCCAGCAGTGACCTCGGACGGAATGGCTACGAGCAGTACTTC,CASSDLGRNGYEQYF
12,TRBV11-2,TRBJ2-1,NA,TGTGCCAGCAGCTTAGCCAGGGTTGAGCAGTTCTTC,CASSLARVEQFF
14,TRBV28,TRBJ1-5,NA,TGTGCCAGCAGTTTAAGCAGGGTTGAGCAGCCCCAGCATTTT,CASSLSRVEQPQHF
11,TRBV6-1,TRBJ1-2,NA,TGTGCCGCCCGGGAAGCCTCGAGGCACACCTTC,CAAREASRHTF
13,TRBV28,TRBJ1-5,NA,TGTGCCGCGGGGAGGCAGAGCAATCAGCCCCAGCATTTT,CAAGRQSNQPQHF
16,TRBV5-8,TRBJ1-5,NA,TGTGCCAGCAGTTCCCTTCGGGGGTCGGGAGGTCAGCCCCAGCATTTT,CASSSLRGSGGQPQHF
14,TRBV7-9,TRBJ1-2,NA,TGTGCCAGCAGCTCGATTACAGGGAACTATGGCTACACCTTC,CASSSITGNYGYTF
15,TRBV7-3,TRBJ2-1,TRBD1,TGTGCCAGCAGCTTAACGGGACAGGGAACGAATGAGCAGTTCTTC,CASSLTGQGTNEQFF
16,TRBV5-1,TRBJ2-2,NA,TGCGCCAGCAGCTCTGAACCGACTAGGGGCACCGGGGAGCTGTTTTTT,CASSSEPTRGTGELFF
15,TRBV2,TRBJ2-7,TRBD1,TGTGCCAGCCGCCCCTGGGGGACAGGGGAATACGAGCAGTACTTC,CASRPWGTGEYEQYF
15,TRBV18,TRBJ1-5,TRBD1,TGTGCCAGCTCACCAAGAGGACAGGGAGGGCAGCCCCAGCATTTT,CASSPRGQGGQPQHF
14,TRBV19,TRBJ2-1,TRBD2,TGTGCCAGTAGTATCTTAGCGGGAGAGGCGGAGCAGTTCTTC,CASSILAGEAEQFF
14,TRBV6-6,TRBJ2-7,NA,TGTGCCAGCGCGGGTGCCGGGGGCTACTACGAGCAGTACTTC,CASAGAGGYYEQYF
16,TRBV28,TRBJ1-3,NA,TGTGCCAGCAGTTTAAGGCGCCCGGGAGCTGGAAACACCATATATTTT,CASSLRRPGAGNTIYF